What follows describes a single T cell receptor beta chain. This sample is drawn from a study of control samples from healthy donors and cancer patients. TCRdb's table, derived via immunoSEQ multiplex PCR, lists solely in-frame clones and lacks some. The sample shows 25,000 to 30,000 clones, 80% to 90% of them seen only once. Sequencing was done on a sample of PBMCs. The TCR was taken from a woman between 40 and 50 years old with lung cancer.

The chain's CDR3 is CASSQELPGRGNTDTQYF. The CDR3 bases are TGTGCCAGCAGCCAAGAGCTCCCGGGCAGGGGTAACACAGATACGCAGTATTTT. The genes are TRBV4-2 and TRBJ2-3, with D maybe TRBD1 (6 bases). CDR3 length equals 18 residues. Per germline, CDR1 LGHNA and CDR2 YNFKEQ. The V end lost 0 bases, the J end lost 2 bases, and 18 bases lay between the germline ends.